The clone carrying this T cell receptor (beta chain) was observed many times. Its antigen is not known. Samples came from axillary lymph nodes draining the breast cancer. Germline lookup yields CDR1 DFQATT and CDR2 SNEGSKA (reference sequence). The CDR3 consists of 15 residues. V dropped 1 base and J dropped 3 bases, with 14 bases sitting between them. These data come from a study of breast tumors, draining lymph nodes, adjacent tissues. From the multiplex PCR reads, TCRdb called clonotypes with MiXCR, one entry per CDR3 protein. This sample yields roughly 260,000 distinct CDR3 sequences, of which 30% are seen a single time; 0.85% to 1.2% belongs to the top ten. Broader study findings: Tumor TCR diversity was below lymph nodes but above nontumor tissue. Most tumor T cells seemingly derive from lymph node, then expand in tumor. Tumor T cell lymph node origin was a supported hypothesis, not proven.

The chain carries TRBV20-1 and TRBJ2-3, with no clear D. Sequenced: axillary lymph node tissue. The receptor comes from a female donor with breast cancer. Some clones in this sample may be carry-over from other donors' samples. For the CDR3, the DNA is TGCAGTGCTAGAGGAGACCTAACGGGTACAGATACGCAGTATTTT. It is translated as CSARGDLTGTDTQYF.